This is a list of T cell receptor beta chains from one sample in a study of cytomegalovirus exposure and HLA in healthy donors. Sequenced by immunoSEQ multiplex PCR; TCRdb stores in-frame clones only, minus some. The sample includes approximately 120,000 clones, around 80% of them seen just once. Sequenced sample: PBMCs. The origin of the receptors is a woman in her thirties in good health and CMV-seronegative. The CDR3 runs from the conserved cysteine through the conserved F or W. D genes are given only for firm matches. A clone size is listed for some rows: how often the clone was seen (once, few, many), or a class if it is expanded.

v_call	j_call	d_call	clone_size	cdr3_aa	cdr3_nt
TRBV6-4	TRBJ2-1	TRBD2	-	CASSEVPGGGDDEQFF	TGTGCCAGCAGTGAGGTCCCGGGCGGGGGGGACGATGAGCAGTTCTTC
TRBV19	TRBJ1-1	-	-	CASTAGPGGTEAFF	TGTGCCAGTACCGCAGGGCCGGGGGGCACTGAAGCTTTCTTT
TRBV7-9	TRBJ2-1	-	-	CSSSAEGEQFF	TGTTCCAGCAGCGCGGAAGGAGAGCAGTTCTTC
TRBV5-1	TRBJ2-1	-	-	CASSPLGSSSYNEQFF	TGCGCCAGCAGCCCGCTCGGGAGCAGCTCCTACAATGAGCAGTTCTTC
TRBV2	TRBJ1-3	TRBD1	-	CASSDLYRGGLSNTIYF	TGTGCCAGCAGTGATCTCTACAGGGGAGGACTGTCTAACACCATATATTTT
TRBV5-1	TRBJ2-1	-	-	CASSLSDNEQFF	TGCGCCAGCAGCTTGAGCGACAATGAGCAGTTCTTC
TRBV5-1	TRBJ1-6	TRBD1	-	CASSEGQGLSSPLHF	TGCGCCAGCAGCGAAGGACAGGGGTTGAGTTCACCCCTCCACTTT
TRBV7-2	TRBJ2-3	TRBD2	-	CASSLAGGAGGFTDTQYF	TGTGCCAGCAGCTTAGCAGGGGGGGCGGGAGGGTTTACAGATACGCAGTATTTT
TRBV29-1	TRBJ1-2	TRBD1	-	CSGGQGNGYTF	TGCAGCGGGGGACAGGGGAACGGCTACACCTTC
TRBV5-1	TRBJ2-3	TRBD2	-	CASGSGSTDTQYF	TGCGCCAGCGGTAGCGGGAGTACAGATACGCAGTATTTT
TRBV4-2	TRBJ2-7	TRBD2	-	CASSQPTSGSPNEQYF	TGTGCCAGCAGCCAACCTACTAGCGGGAGTCCCAACGAGCAGTACTTC
TRBV29-1	TRBJ2-7	TRBD2	-	CSVGEGRSSYEQYF	TGCAGCGTGGGGGAGGGCCGGAGCTCCTACGAGCAGTACTTC
TRBV28	TRBJ1-2	TRBD1	-	CASSLPTGTGYGYTF	TGTGCCAGCAGTCTCCCCACCGGGACAGGCTATGGCTACACCTTC
TRBV5-5	TRBJ1-1	-	-	CASSWGGDTEAFF	TGTGCCAGCAGCTGGGGCGGGGACACTGAAGCTTTCTTT
TRBV7-9	TRBJ2-3	-	few	CASSLGGGSGSTDTQYF	TGTGCCAGCAGCTTAGGAGGGGGTAGCGGGAGCACAGATACGCAGTATTTT
TRBV7-9	TRBJ1-1	-	once	CASSLVLGPEAFF	TGTGCCAGCAGCTTAGTTCTGGGCCCTGAAGCTTTCTTT
TRBV30	TRBJ1-1	-	-	CAWSEQTGVTEAFF	TGTGCCTGGAGTGAACAGACAGGAGTCACTGAAGCTTTCTTT
TRBV5-1	TRBJ2-2	TRBD1	-	CATRQGVNTGELFF	TGCGCCACGCGACAGGGAGTCAACACCGGGGAGCTGTTTTTT
TRBV4-1	TRBJ1-4	TRBD1	once	CASSQTGTNEKLFF	TGCGCCAGCAGCCAGACAGGGACAAATGAAAAACTGTTTTTT
TRBV4-1	TRBJ1-1	-	-	CASSRGQISNTEAFF	TGCGCTAGCAGCCGAGGACAGATTTCGAACACTGAAGCTTTCTTT
TRBV6-6	TRBJ2-1	-	few	CASSRVFNEQFF	TGTGCCAGCAGCCGGGTGTTCAATGAGCAGTTCTTC
TRBV27	TRBJ1-5	-	-	CASSSVQGIRNQPQHF	TGTGCCAGCAGTTCAGTGCAGGGGATTAGAAATCAGCCCCAGCATTTT
TRBV25-1	TRBJ1-1	-	-	CARMGSTEAFF	TGTGCCAGGATGGGCAGCACTGAAGCTTTCTTT
TRBV27	TRBJ2-7	TRBD1	once	CASSSQGASYEQYF	TGTGCCAGCAGTTCACAGGGGGCCTCCTACGAGCAGTACTTC
TRBV7-6	TRBJ1-4	-	once	CASSLSHFGEKLFF	TGTGCCAGCAGCTTATCCCACTTTGGTGAAAAACTGTTTTTT
TRBV7-2	TRBJ2-5	-	-	CASSLERLETQYF	TGTGCCAGCAGCTTAGAACGGTTGGAGACCCAGTACTTC
TRBV5-6	TRBJ2-3	TRBD2	-	CASSLTAGGWVDTQYF	TGTGCCAGCAGCCTGACGGCGGGGGGTTGGGTAGATACGCAGTATTTT
TRBV6-1	TRBJ2-1	TRBD1	-	CASSRQGILYNEQFF	TGTGCCAGCAGCAGACAGGGGATACTCTACAATGAGCAGTTCTTC
TRBV6-1	TRBJ2-7	TRBD1	few	CASSEQTGKDEQYF	TGTGCCAGCAGTGAACAGACAGGGAAGGACGAGCAGTACTTC
TRBV2	TRBJ1-2	TRBD1	-	CASSRDRGIGDYGYTF	TGTGCCAGCAGTAGGGACAGGGGAATAGGGGACTATGGCTACACCTTC
TRBV11-2	TRBJ2-1	TRBD2	-	CASSSSSGYYNEQFF	TGTGCCAGCAGCTCCTCTAGCGGCTACTACAATGAGCAGTTCTTC
TRBV5-4	TRBJ2-7	TRBD1	-	CASRTTGAPYEQYF	TGTGCCAGCAGGACAACAGGGGCCCCCTACGAGCAGTACTTC
TRBV30	TRBJ2-7	-	-	CAWTKVQGEEYF	TGTGCCTGGACCAAAGTCCAGGGGGAGGAGTACTTC
TRBV4-2	TRBJ1-2	TRBD1	-	CASSQPITGGGDGYTF	TGTGCCAGCAGCCAACCCATAACAGGGGGCGGAGATGGCTACACCTTC
TRBV7-3	TRBJ2-3	TRBD2	-	CASSDPGLAGDTQYF	TGTGCCAGCAGCGATCCGGGACTAGCGGGAGATACGCAGTATTTT
TRBV9	TRBJ1-1	TRBD1	few	CASSVGDSQTEAFF	TGTGCCAGCAGCGTAGGGGACAGTCAAACTGAAGCTTTCTTT
TRBV4-1	TRBJ2-3	TRBD2	-	CASSQDWGGTQYF	TGCGCCAGCAGCCAAGATTGGGGGGGTACGCAGTATTTT
TRBV4-2	TRBJ1-4	-	-	CASSQDLTSGNEKLFF	TGTGCCAGCAGCCAAGATTTGACATCTGGTAATGAAAAACTGTTTTTT
TRBV15	TRBJ1-6	-	-	CATSRDNNSPLHF	TGTGCCACCAGCAGAGACAATAATTCACCCCTCCACTTT
TRBV5-4	TRBJ1-2	-	-	CASSLLGENYGYTF	TGTGCCAGCAGCTTGTTGGGAGAGAACTATGGCTACACCTTC
TRBV7-9	TRBJ2-7	TRBD1	once	CASSLFPGQGTYEQYF	TGTGCCAGCAGCCTCTTCCCGGGACAGGGGACCTACGAGCAGTACTTC
TRBV5-4	TRBJ2-7	TRBD2	few	CASSNGGRLAGGLYEQYF	TGTGCCAGCAGCAACGGAGGGCGACTAGCGGGGGGGCTCTACGAGCAGTACTTC
TRBV5-1	TRBJ1-3	TRBD1	-	CASSPGTVPTGNTIYF	TGCGCCAGCAGCCCCGGGACAGTTCCAACTGGAAACACCATATATTTT
TRBV10-3	TRBJ2-2	-	-	CAISGPANTGELFF	TGTGCCATCAGTGGGCCCGCGAACACCGGGGAGCTGTTTTTT
TRBV19	TRBJ2-5	-	-	CASSISRAQETQYF	TGTGCCAGTAGTATTTCCAGGGCACAAGAGACCCAGTACTTC
TRBV18	TRBJ2-2	TRBD1	once	CASSQGQTTGSGELFF	TGTGCCAGCTCACAAGGGCAAACGACAGGGTCCGGGGAGCTGTTTTTT
TRBV6-1	TRBJ1-1	TRBD1	-	CASSLQGDTEAFF	TGTGCCAGCAGCCTTCAGGGGGACACTGAAGCTTTCTTT